This T cell receptor (beta chain) was identified during a study of T cells in Graves' hyperthyroidism and ophthalmopathy. Overall study context: Peripheral blood draws took place at initial diagnosis, ahead of any treatment.

From RNA transcripts, TCR beta CDR3 regions were amplified. TCR CDR3 underwent first-round RT-PCR with the HTBI primer set. TCRdb re-analysed the multiplex PCR reads in MiXCR, keeping a single row per CDR3 protein. Found here are under 400,000 distinct CDR3 sequences, around 13% of them singletons; the top ten hold around a tenth. This clonotype appeared many times. The CDR3 totals 17 residues. Trimming removed 1 base from V and 5 bases from J; junction bases left unmatched: 9. Germline assignment: CDR1 SGHTA and CDR2 FQGNSA. Material for sequencing was blood. The TCR was taken from a woman younger than 30 with Graves' hyperthyroidism. The genes are TRBV7-2 and TRBJ2-7, with 12 bases fitting TRBD2. CDR3 region: CASSLVWTSGARDEQYF. CDR3 coding DNA: TGTGCCAGCAGCTTAGTGTGGACTAGCGGGGCCCGGGACGAGCAGTACTTC.